This T cell receptor beta chain was sequenced for a study of blood T cell repertoires in COVID-19. Study-wide background: Acute and convalescent COVID-19 specimens originated in the United States, Italy and Spain. From T cells, B-cell-depleted T cells, or PBMCs came the material, which was cDNA or gDNA.

The V gene lost 1 base and the J gene lost 2 bases, with 24 bases spanning the gap. Looked up from germline, CDR1 is SGHRS and CDR2 is YFSETQ. This CDR3 is built from 19 residues. In the study's own analysis: Reference gene primer amplification yielded estimated nucleated cell counts. Profiled with immunoSEQ multiplex PCR; TCRdb holds only in-frame clones, not every one. V and J calls plus clone size are reproduced from that table; the DNA served to infer D and trimming. The repertoire holds roughly 150,000 clones, about nine tenths seen once, with about 2.4% in the top ten. This receptor was taken from a woman in her 70s with acute or convalescent COVID-19. The chain combines TRBV5-1 with TRBJ1-1; a possible D gene is TRBD1 (5 bases). Sequencing was done on a sample of peripheral blood. CDR3 in DNA: TGCGCCAGCAGCTTGTTACGTGGCAGTGCTGGGGGGGTAAACACTGAAGCTTTCTTT. The encoded protein is CASSLLRGSAGGVNTEAFF. The variable domain in full, with the rest retrieved from reference TRBV5-1 and TRBJ1-1, is KAGVTQTPRYLIKTRGQQVTLSCSPISGHRSVSWYQQTPGQGLQFLFEYFSETQRNKGNFPGRFSGRQFSNSRSEMNVSTLELGDSALYLCASSLLRGSAGGVNTEAFFGQGTRLTVV.